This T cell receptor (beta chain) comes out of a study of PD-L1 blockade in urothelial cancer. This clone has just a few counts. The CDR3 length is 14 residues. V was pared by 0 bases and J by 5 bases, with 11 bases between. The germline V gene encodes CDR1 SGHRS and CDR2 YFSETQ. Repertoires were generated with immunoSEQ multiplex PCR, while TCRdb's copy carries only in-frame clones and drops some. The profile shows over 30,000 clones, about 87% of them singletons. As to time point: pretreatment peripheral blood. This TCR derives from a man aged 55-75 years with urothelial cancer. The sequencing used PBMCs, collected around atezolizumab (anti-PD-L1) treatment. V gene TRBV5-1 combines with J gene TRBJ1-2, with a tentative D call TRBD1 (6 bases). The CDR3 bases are TGCGCCAGCAGCTTGGACAGGGTGGGATATGGCTACACCTTC. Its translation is CASSLDRVGYGYTF.